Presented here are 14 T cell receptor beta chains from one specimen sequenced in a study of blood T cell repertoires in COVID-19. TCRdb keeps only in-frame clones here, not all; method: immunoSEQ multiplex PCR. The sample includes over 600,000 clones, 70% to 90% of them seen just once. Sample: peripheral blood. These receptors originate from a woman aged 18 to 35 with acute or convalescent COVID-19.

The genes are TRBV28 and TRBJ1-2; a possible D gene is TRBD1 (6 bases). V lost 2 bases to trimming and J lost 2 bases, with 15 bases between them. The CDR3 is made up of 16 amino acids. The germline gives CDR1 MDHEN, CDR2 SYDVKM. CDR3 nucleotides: TGTGCCAGCAGTTTAGGTTTGGGGGCAGGGAACTATGGCTACACCTTC. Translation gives CASSLGLGAGNYGYTF.

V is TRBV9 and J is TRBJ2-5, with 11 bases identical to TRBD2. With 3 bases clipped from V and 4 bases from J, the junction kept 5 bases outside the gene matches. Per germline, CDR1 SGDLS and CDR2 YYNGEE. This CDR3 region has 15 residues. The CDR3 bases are TGTGCCAGCAGCGCAATAGCGGGGGGGCCAGAGACCCAGTACTTC. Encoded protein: CASSAIAGGPETQYF.

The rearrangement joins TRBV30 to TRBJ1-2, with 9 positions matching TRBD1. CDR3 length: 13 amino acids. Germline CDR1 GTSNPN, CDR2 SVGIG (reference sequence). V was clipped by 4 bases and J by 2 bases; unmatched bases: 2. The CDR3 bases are TGTGCCTGGATTGGGACAGGGAACTATGGCTACACCTTC. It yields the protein CAWIGTGNYGYTF.

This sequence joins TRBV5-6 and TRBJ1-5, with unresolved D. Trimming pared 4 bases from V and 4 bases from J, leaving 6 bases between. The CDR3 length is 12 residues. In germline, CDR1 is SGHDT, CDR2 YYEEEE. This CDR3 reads CASSASNQPQHF. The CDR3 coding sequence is TGTGCCAGCAGCGCGTCTAATCAGCCCCAGCATTTT.

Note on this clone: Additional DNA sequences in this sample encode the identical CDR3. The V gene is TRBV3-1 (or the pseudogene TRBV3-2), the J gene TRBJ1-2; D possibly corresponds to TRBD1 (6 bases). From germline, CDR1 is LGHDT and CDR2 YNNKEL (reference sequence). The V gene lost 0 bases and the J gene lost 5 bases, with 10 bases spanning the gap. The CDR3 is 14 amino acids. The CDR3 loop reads CASSQETGSYGYTF. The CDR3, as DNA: TGTGCCAGCAGCCAAGAAACAGGGTCATATGGCTACACCTTC.

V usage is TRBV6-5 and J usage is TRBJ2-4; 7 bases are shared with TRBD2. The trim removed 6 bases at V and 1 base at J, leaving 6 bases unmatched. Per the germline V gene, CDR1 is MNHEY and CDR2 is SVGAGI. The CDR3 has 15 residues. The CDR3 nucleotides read TGTGCCAGCAGACGTGGGGGGGACGCCAAAAACATTCAGTACTTC. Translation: CASRRGGDAKNIQYF.

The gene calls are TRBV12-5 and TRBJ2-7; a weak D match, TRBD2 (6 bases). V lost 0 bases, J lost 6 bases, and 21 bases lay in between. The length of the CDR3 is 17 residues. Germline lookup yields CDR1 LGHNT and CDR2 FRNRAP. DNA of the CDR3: TGTGCTAGTGGTTTGGTAGGTGGGCGGGATGAGAACTCCGAGCAGTACTTC. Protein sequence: CASGLVGGRDENSEQYF.

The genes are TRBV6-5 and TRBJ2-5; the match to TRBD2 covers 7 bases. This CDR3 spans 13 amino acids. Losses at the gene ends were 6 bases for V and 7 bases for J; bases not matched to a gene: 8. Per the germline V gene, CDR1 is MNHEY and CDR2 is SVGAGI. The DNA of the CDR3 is TGTGCCAGCAGCCGGACTACGGGGGGGACCCAGTACTTC. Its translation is CASSRTTGGTQYF.

The CDR3 DNA is TGCAGCGTCGGACTAGCGGGGGGATTCACAGATACGCAGTATTTT. The encoded protein is CSVGLAGGFTDTQYF. V gene TRBV29-1 combines with J gene TRBJ2-3; 14 positions match TRBD2. Trimming at V came to 6 bases and at J to 2 bases, leaving 4 bases not matched to a gene. The germline CDR1 and CDR2 sequences are SQVTM and ANQGSEA. CDR3 length: 15 residues.

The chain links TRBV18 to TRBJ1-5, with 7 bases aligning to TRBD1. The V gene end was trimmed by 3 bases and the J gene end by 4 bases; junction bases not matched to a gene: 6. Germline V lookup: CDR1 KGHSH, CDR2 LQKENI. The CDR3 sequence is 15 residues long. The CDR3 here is CASSPGQGVNQPQHF. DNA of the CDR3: TGTGCCAGCTCACCCGGGCAGGGGGTAAATCAGCCCCAGCATTTT.

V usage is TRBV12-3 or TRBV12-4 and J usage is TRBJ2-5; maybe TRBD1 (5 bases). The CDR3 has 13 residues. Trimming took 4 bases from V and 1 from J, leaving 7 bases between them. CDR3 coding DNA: TGTGCCAGCAGTTGGGGCTCCCAAGAGACCCAGTACTTC. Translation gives CASSWGSQETQYF.

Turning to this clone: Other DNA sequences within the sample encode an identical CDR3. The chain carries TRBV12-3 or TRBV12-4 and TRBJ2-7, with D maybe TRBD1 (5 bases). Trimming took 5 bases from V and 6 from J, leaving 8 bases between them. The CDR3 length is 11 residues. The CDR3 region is CASSQGSEQYF. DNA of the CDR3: TGTGCCAGCAGTCAGGGTAGCGAGCAGTACTTC.

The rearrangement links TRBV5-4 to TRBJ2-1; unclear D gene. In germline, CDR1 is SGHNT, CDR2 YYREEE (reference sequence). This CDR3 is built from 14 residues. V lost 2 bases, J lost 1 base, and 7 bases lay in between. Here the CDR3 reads CASSFETSYNEQFF. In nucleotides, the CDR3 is TGTGCCAGCAGCTTTGAGACTTCCTACAATGAGCAGTTCTTC.

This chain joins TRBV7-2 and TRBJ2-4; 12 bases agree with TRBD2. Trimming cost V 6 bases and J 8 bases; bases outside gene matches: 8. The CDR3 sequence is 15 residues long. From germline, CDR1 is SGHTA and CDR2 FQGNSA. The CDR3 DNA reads TGTGCCAGCAGACCTAGCGGGGGGGCTGGGTACATTCAGTACTTC. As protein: CASRPSGGAGYIQYF. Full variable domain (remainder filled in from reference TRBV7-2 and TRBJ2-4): GAGVSQSPSNKVTEKGKDVELRCDPISGHTALYWYRQSLGQGLEFLIYFQGNSAPDKSGLPSDRFSAERTGGSVSTLTIQRTQQEDSAVYLCASRPSGGAGYIQYFGAGTRLSVL.